This TCR beta chain came from a study of CD8 T cells in ankylosing spondylitis. Overall study results and limits: Reactive arthritis synovial fluid and blood previously showed some of these motif variants. Clones linked to the disease showed a CD8+ phenotype. They occurred at relatively low frequencies in peripheral blood. A TCR beta motif made of fewer than ten highly homologous variants seemed typical of ankylosing spondylitis blood.

As the method for making TCR beta libraries, quantitative 5'-RACE with molecular barcodes was used. Each CDR3 protein gets one entry after TCRdb re-called the 5' RACE reads with MiXCR. Here the sample spans 750,000 to 850,000 distinct CDR3 sequences, about 11% being singletons. This clonotype was picked up many times. The antigen is unknown. The V gene lost 1 base and the J gene lost 1 base, with 11 bases spanning the gap. Germline V CDR1 and CDR2: SGHTA, FQGNSA. The CDR3 totals 15 residues. The chain uses TRBV7-2 and TRBJ2-7, with a tentative D call TRBD1 (5 bases). The sequencing sample was made of blood, either unsorted or a sorted T cell fraction (not recorded which). The origin of this receptor is a male donor with ankylosing spondylitis. The CDR3, as DNA: TGTGCCAGCAGCTTAGTGGCAGGGCTTTCCTACGAGCAGTACTTC. Translating gives CASSLVAGLSYEQYF.